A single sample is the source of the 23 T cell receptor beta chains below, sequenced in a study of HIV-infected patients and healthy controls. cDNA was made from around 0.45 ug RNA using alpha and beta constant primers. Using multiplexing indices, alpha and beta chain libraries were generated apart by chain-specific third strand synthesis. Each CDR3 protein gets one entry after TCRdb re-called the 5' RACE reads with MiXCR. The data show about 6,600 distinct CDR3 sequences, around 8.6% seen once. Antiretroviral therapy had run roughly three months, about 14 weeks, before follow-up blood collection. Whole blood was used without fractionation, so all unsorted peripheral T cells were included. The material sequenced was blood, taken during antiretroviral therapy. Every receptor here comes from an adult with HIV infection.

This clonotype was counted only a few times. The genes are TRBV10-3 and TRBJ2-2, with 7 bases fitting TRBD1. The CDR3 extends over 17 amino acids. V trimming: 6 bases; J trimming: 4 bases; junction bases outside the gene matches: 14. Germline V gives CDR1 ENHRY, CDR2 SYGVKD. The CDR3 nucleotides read TGTGCCATCAGGAGAGGACAGGCCTTCCAAAGCACCGGGGAGCTGTTTTTT. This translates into CAIRRGQAFQSTGELFF.

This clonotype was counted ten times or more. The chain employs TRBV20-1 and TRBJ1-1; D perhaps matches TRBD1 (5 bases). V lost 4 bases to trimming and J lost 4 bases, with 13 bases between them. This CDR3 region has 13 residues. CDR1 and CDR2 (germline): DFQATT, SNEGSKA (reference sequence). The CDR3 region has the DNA TGCAGTGCTACGCGGACACCCAGCACTGAAGCTTTCTTT. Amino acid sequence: CSATRTPSTEAFF.

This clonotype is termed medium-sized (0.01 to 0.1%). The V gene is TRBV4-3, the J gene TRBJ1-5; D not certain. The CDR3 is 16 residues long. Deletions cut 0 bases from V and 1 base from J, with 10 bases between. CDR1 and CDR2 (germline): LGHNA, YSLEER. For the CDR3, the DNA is TGCGCCAGCAGCCAAGATAGATGGGGAAGCAATCAGCCCCAGCATTTT. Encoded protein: CASSQDRWGSNQPQHF.

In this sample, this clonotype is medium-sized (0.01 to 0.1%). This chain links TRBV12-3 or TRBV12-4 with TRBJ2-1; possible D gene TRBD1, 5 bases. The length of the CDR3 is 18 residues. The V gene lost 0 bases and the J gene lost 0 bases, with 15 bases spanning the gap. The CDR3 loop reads CASSLARAHQGSYNEQFF. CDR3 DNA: TGTGCCAGCAGTTTAGCCCGGGCCCATCAGGGCTCCTACAATGAGCAGTTCTTC.

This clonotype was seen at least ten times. The CDR3 sequence: CASSTAPSGELGQYF. The CDR3, as DNA: TGTGCCAGCAGCACCGCTCCTAGCGGGGAATTGGGGCAGTACTTC. V is TRBV7-9 and J is TRBJ2-7, with 9 positions matching TRBD2. The CDR3 contains 15 residues. V was pared by 5 bases and J by 9 bases, with 14 bases of the junction left unmatched. Germline-derived CDR1 and CDR2 are SEHNR and FQNEAQ (reference sequence).

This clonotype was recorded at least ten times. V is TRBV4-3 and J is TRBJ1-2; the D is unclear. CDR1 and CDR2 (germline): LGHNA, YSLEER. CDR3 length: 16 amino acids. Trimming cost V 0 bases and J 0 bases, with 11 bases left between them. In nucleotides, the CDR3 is TGCGCCAGCAGCCAAGATCGGCAGAACCCTAACTATGGCTACACCTTC. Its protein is CASSQDRQNPNYGYTF.

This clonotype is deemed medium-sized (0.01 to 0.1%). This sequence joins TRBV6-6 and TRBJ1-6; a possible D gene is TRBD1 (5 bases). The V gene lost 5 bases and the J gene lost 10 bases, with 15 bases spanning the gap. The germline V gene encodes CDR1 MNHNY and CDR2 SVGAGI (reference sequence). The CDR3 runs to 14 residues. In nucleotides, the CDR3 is TGTGCCAGCAGTCCAGCCCCAGACAGATCACCCCTCCACTTT. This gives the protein CASSPAPDRSPLHF.

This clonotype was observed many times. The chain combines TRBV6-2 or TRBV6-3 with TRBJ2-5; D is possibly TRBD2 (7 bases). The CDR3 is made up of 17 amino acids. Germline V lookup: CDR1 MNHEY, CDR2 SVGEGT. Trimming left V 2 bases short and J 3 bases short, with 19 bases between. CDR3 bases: TGTGCCAGCAGTTACAATCCGGGGCAGGGGACTAAAGAGACCCAGTACTTC. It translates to CASSYNPGQGTKETQYF.

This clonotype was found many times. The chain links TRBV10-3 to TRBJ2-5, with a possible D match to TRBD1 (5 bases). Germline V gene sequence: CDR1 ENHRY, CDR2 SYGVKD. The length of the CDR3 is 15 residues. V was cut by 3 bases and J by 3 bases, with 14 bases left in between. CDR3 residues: CAISDPDWGEETQYF. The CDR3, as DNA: TGTGCCATCAGTGACCCCGACTGGGGCGAAGAGACCCAGTACTTC.

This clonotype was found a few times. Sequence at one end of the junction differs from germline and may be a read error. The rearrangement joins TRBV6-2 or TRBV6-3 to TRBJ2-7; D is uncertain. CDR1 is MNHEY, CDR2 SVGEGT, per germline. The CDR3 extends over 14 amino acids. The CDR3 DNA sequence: TGTCCCAGCAGCCGGGTCCACAAAAACTACGAGCAGTACTTC. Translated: CPSSRVHKNYEQYF.

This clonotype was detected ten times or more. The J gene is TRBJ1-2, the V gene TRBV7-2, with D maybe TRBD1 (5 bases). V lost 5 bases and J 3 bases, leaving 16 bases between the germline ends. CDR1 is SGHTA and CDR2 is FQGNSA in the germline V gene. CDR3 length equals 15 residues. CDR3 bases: TGTGCCAGCAGCACCTGGACACACACGGACTATGGCTACACCTTC. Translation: CASSTWTHTDYGYTF.

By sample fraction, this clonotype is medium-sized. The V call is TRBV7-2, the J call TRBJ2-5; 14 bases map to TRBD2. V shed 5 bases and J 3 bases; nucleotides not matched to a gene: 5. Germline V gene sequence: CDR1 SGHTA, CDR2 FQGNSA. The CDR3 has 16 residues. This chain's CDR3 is CASSVSGLAGEETQYF. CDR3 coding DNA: TGTGCCAGCAGCGTTTCGGGACTAGCGGGAGAAGAGACCCAGTACTTC.

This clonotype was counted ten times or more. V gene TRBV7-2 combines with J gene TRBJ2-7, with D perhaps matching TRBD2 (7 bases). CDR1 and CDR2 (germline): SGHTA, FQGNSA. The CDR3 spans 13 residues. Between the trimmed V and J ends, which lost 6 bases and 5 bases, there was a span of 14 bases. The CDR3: CASRWGGADEQYF. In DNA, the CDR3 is TGTGCCAGCAGGTGGGGGGGGGCAGACGAGCAGTACTTC.

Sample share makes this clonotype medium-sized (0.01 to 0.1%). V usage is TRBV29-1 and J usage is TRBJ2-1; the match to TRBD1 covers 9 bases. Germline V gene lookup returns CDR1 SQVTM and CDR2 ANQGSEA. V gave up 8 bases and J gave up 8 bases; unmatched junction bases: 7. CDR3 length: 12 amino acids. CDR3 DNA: TGCAGCCATGACAGGGGGGGTTATGAGCAGTTCTTC. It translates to CSHDRGGYEQFF.

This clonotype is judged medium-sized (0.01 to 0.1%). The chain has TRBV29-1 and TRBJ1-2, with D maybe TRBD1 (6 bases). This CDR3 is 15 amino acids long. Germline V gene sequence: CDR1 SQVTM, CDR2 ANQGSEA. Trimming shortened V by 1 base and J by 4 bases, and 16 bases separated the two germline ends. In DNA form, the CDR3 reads TGCAGCGTTGAAGTTGTAGTAAGGGGGACCTATGGCTACACCTTC. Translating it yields CSVEVVVRGTYGYTF.

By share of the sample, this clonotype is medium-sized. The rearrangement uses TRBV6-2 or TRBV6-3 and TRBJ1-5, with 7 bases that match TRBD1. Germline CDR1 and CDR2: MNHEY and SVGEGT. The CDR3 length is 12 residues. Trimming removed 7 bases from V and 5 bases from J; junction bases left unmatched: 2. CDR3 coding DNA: TGTGCCAGCACAACAGGGGATCAGCCCCAGCATTTT. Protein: CASTTGDQPQHF.

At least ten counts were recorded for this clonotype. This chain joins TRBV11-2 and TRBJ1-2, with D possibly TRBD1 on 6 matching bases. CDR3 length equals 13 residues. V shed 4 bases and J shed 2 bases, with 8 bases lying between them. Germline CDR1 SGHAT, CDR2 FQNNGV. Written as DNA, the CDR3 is TGTGCCAGCAGCTCGGACAGAAACTATGGCTACACCTTC. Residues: CASSSDRNYGYTF.

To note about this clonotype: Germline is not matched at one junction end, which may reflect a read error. Written as DNA, the CDR3 is TGTGCCGGCAGCCCGACAGGGGCCAATCAGCCCCAGCAATTT. This encodes CAGSPTGANQPQQF. The genes are TRBV6-6 and TRBJ1-5, with 8 nucleotides matching TRBD1. The CDR3 has 14 residues. The germline gives CDR1 MNHNY, CDR2 SVGAGI (reference sequence).

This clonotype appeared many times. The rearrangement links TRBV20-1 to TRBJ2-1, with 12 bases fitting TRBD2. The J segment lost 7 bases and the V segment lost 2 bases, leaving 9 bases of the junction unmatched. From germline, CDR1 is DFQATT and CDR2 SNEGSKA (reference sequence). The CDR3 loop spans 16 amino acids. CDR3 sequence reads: CSARRLAGDSANEQFF. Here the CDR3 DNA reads TGCAGTGCTAGAAGACTAGCGGGAGATTCGGCGAATGAGCAGTTCTTC.

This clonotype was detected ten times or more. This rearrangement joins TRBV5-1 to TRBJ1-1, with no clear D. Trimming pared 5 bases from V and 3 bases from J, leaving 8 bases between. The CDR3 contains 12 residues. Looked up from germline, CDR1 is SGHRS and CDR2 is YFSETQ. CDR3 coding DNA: TGCGCCAGCAGTGCTACAGACACTGAAGCTTTCTTT. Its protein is CASSATDTEAFF.

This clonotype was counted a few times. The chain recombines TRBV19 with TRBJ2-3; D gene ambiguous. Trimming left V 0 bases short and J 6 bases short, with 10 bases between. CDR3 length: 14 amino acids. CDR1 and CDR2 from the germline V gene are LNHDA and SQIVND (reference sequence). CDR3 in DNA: TGTGCCAGTAGTATAGAATACCTCGGCGATACGCAGTATTTT. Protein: CASSIEYLGDTQYF.

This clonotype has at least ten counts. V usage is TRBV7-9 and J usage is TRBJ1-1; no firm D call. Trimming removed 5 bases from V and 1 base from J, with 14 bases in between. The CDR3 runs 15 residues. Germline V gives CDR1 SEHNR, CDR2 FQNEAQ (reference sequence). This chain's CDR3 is CASSKLDGKNTEAFF. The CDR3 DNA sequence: TGTGCCAGCAGCAAACTCGACGGTAAGAACACTGAAGCTTTCTTT.

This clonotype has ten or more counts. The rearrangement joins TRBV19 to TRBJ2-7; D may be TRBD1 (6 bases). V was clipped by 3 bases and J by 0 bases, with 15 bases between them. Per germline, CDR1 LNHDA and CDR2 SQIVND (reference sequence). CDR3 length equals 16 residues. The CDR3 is CASSMGHPGDSYEQYF. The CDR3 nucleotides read TGTGCCAGTAGTATGGGACACCCCGGAGACTCCTACGAGCAGTACTTC.